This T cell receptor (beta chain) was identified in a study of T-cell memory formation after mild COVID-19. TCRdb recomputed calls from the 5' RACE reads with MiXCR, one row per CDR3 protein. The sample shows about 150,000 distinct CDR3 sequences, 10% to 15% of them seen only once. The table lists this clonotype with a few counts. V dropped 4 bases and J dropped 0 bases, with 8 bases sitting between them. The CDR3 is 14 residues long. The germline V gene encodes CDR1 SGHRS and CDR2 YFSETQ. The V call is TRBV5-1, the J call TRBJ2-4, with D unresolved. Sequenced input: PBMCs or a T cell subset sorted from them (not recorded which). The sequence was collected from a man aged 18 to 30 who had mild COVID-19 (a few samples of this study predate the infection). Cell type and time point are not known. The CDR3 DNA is TGCGCCAGCAGCCCCGAAGTAGCCAAAAACATTCAGTACTTC. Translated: CASSPEVAKNIQYF. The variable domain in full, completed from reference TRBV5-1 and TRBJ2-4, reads KAGVTQTPRYLIKTRGQQVTLSCSPISGHRSVSWYQQTPGQGLQFLFEYFSETQRNKGNFPGRFSGRQFSNSRSEMNVSTLELGDSALYLCASSPEVAKNIQYFGAGTRLSVL.